This passage covers 15 T cell receptor beta chains from one sample sequenced in a study of blood T cell repertoires in COVID-19. Repertoires were generated with immunoSEQ multiplex PCR, while TCRdb's copy carries only in-frame clones and drops some. Of about 220,000 clones in the sample, more than 70% were seen once. Sequenced: peripheral blood. Receptors originate from an elderly woman with acute or convalescent COVID-19.

CDR3 sequence: CASSLGQGLAGNTIYF. In nucleotides, the CDR3 is TGCGCCAGCAGCTTGGGACAGGGACTGGCTGGAAACACCATATATTTT. The rearrangement links TRBV5-1 to TRBJ1-3; TRBD1 aligns across 7 bases. V lost 0 bases, J lost 2 bases, and 5 bases stayed unmatched. CDR1 and CDR2 (germline): SGHRS, YFSETQ. The CDR3 runs to 16 residues. Supplemented by reference TRBV5-1 and TRBJ1-3, the full variable domain reads KAGVTQTPRYLIKTRGQQVTLSCSPISGHRSVSWYQQTPGQGLQFLFEYFSETQRNKGNFPGRFSGRQFSNSRSEMNVSTLELGDSALYLCASSLGQGLAGNTIYFGEGSWLTVV.

The J gene is TRBJ1-4, the V gene TRBV9; D is ambiguous. Germline V gene sequence: CDR1 SGDLS, CDR2 YYNGEE. V was shortened by 0 bases and J by 8 bases, with 11 bases between the two germline ends. This CDR3 comprises 14 residues. The CDR3 DNA is TGTGCCAGCAGCGTAGTAGGGAGTGGGGAAAAACTGTTTTTT. This codes for CASSVVGSGEKLFF.

This rearrangement joins TRBV29-1 to TRBJ2-2; D gene ambiguous. V was cut by 7 bases and J by 0 bases, with 9 bases left in between. The CDR3 has 13 amino acids. Germline assignment: CDR1 SQVTM and CDR2 ANQGSEA. CDR3 sequence reads: CSGHEPNTGELFF. CDR3 in DNA: TGCAGCGGCCACGAGCCGAACACCGGGGAGCTGTTTTTT.

This sequence joins TRBV6-1 and TRBJ2-7, with 8 bases matching TRBD1. The CDR3 covers 17 residues. V was pared by 4 bases and J by 1 base, with 12 bases of the junction left unmatched. The V gene's germline CDR1 is MNHNS and CDR2 SASEGT. The CDR3 DNA follows: TGTGCCAGCAGTGCAGGACAGGGTACAATGGGGTCCTACGAGCAGTACTTC. Translation gives CASSAGQGTMGSYEQYF.

The chain has TRBV4-2 and TRBJ2-3, with TRBD2 matching 12 bases. J was trimmed by 5 bases and V by 0 bases; bases with no gene match: 6. This CDR3 spans 17 amino acids. Germline CDR1 reads LGHNA; CDR2 reads YNFKEQ. The CDR3 DNA reads as TGTGCCAGCAGCCAAGAAAACCTAGCGGGGGGGCGAGATACGCAGTATTTT. It specifies CASSQENLAGGRDTQYF.

The chain joins TRBV15 to TRBJ1-2; 8 bases are shared with TRBD1. The CDR3 is made up of 15 amino acids. With V trimmed by 2 bases and J by 3 bases, 5 bases remained unmatched. Per the germline V gene, CDR1 is LNHNV and CDR2 is YYDKDF (reference sequence). CDR3 protein: CATSRPDRADYGYTF. For the CDR3, the DNA is TGTGCCACCAGCAGACCGGACAGGGCGGACTATGGCTACACCTTC.

A note on this clone: Other DNA variants within this sample encode the same CDR3. V usage is TRBV7-9 and J usage is TRBJ2-5, with D maybe TRBD2 (6 bases). Germline values: CDR1 SEHNR, CDR2 FQNEAQ (reference sequence). V lost 3 bases, J lost 5 bases, and 10 bases lay in between. The CDR3 contains 13 residues. Written as DNA, the CDR3 is TGTGCCAGCAGCTTGAATGGAGGGGAGACCCAGTACTTC. This encodes CASSLNGGETQYF.

J is TRBJ2-7 and V is TRBV7-9, with D perhaps assigned TRBD1 or TRBD2 (5 bases each). Germline CDR1 reads SEHNR; CDR2 reads FQNEAQ (reference sequence). The CDR3 contains 14 residues. Trimming removed 5 bases from V and 0 bases from J, with 11 bases in between. The CDR3: CASSRDGGSYEQYF. The CDR3 DNA follows: TGTGCCAGCAGCAGGGACGGCGGCTCCTACGAGCAGTACTTC.

The chain combines TRBV6-5 with TRBJ1-1; no firm D call. Between the trimmed V and J ends, which lost 7 bases and 0 bases, there was a span of 12 bases. Germline CDR1 reads MNHEY; CDR2 reads SVGAGI. The length of the CDR3 is 14 residues. The CDR3 protein is CASKTMGMNTEAFF. The CDR3 DNA is TGTGCCAGCAAGACTATGGGGATGAACACTGAAGCTTTCTTT.

The chain is built from TRBV7-9 and TRBJ1-2; perhaps TRBD1 as D (6 bases). The CDR3 contains 13 residues. V lost 4 bases to trimming and J lost 5 bases, with 11 bases between them. CDR1 is SEHNR, CDR2 FQNEAQ, per germline (reference sequence). Written as DNA, the CDR3 is TGTGCCAGCAGCTCGGACAGTATTTATGGCTACACCTTC. As protein: CASSSDSIYGYTF.

The chain combines TRBV6-5 with TRBJ2-7, with a weak D call TRBD1 (5 bases). CDR1 is MNHEY, CDR2 SVGAGI, per germline. Trimming removed 6 bases from V and 1 base from J, with 16 bases in between. CDR3 length: 15 residues. The CDR3 sequence: CASSPAADTSYEQYF. The DNA for the CDR3 is TGTGCCAGCAGCCCCGCGGCGGACACATCCTACGAGCAGTACTTC.

The V call is TRBV6-5, the J call TRBJ1-1; D is possibly TRBD1 (5 bases). This CDR3 has 14 residues. CDR1 is MNHEY and CDR2 is SVGAGI in the germline V gene. Trimming left V 0 bases short and J 4 bases short, with 9 bases between. This CDR3 reads CASSYSARATEAFF. The CDR3 DNA reads TGTGCCAGCAGTTACTCGGCCAGGGCCACTGAAGCTTTCTTT.

The V gene is TRBV14, the J gene TRBJ1-6; 8 positions agree with TRBD1. Unmatched junction bases numbered 7, after V lost 4 bases and J lost 8 bases. Germline V lookup: CDR1 SGHDN, CDR2 FVKESK. The CDR3 totals 15 residues. The CDR3 DNA is TGTGCCAGCAGCCCAGGGGGCGGACTCTATTCACCCCTCCACTTT. This codes for CASSPGGGLYSPLHF. Full variable domain (outside the CDR3, taken from reference TRBV14 and TRBJ1-6): EAGVTQFPSHSVIEKGQTVTLRCDPISGHDNLYWYRRVMGKEIKFLLHFVKESKQDESGMPNNRFLAERTGGTYSTLKVQPAELEDSGVYFCASSPGGGLYSPLHFGNGTRLTVT.

The rearrangement joins TRBV30 to TRBJ1-2, with TRBD1 matching 7 bases. The CDR3 is 12 amino acids. J was trimmed by 7 bases and V by 3 bases; bases with no gene match: 5. CDR1 GTSNPN and CDR2 SVGIG come from the germline V gene (reference sequence). CDR3 loop: CAWRRDSGGYTF. CDR3 DNA sequence: TGTGCCTGGAGGAGGGACAGCGGTGGCTACACCTTC.

This chain joins TRBV5-1 and TRBJ1-1; D gene uncertain. Germline CDR1 and CDR2: SGHRS and YFSETQ. The length of the CDR3 is 16 residues. V shed 3 bases and J shed 1 base, with 16 bases lying between them. The CDR3 DNA reads as TGCGCCAGCAGCTGGCGGATTAAACATAAGAACACTGAAGCTTTCTTT. Its protein product is CASSWRIKHKNTEAFF.